This TCR beta chain was identified during a study of blood T cells in healthy people across ages. In its sample, this clonotype was seen many times. Its antigen is as yet unknown. Total RNA amounts of at least 5 micrograms were extracted per sample. This CDR3 spans 14 amino acids. The germline V gene encodes CDR1 MNHEY and CDR2 SVGAGI. V was pared by 8 bases and J by 0 bases, with 12 bases between. Primed by a sample-barcoded 5' primer and a J-beta primer mix, a second PCR proceeded for 7 to 11 cycles. Using its own MiXCR run on the 5' RACE reads, TCRdb lists one record per CDR3 protein. The repertoire holds roughly 1.6 million distinct CDR3 sequences, with 34% as singletons. Overall study results and limits: Estimates of diversity drawn from one million T cells were considered underestimates.

The V and J genes are TRBV6-5 and TRBJ2-3; D unclear. The specimen was blood. This TCR was sampled from a woman aged 25 to 39 in good health. CDR3 amino acids: CASFGRLSTDTQYF. The CDR3 DNA follows: TGTGCCAGCTTCGGGCGGCTAAGCACAGATACGCAGTATTTT.